This T cell receptor beta chain was identified in a study of CD8 T cells in ankylosing spondylitis. Whole-study findings and limits: Matched ankylosing spondylitis synovial fluid reportedly contained a significantly enriched population of disease-linked clones.

Trimming left V 0 bases short and J 4 bases short, with 17 bases between. The CDR3 runs to 17 residues. The germline V gene encodes CDR1 LNHNV and CDR2 YYDKDF (reference sequence). A few counts support this clonotype. The antigen is not known. TCRdb itself ran the 5' RACE reads through MiXCR, one entry per CDR3 protein. Among fewer than 400,000 distinct CDR3 sequences listed, under 15% were seen once. Sequenced: blood, either unsorted or a sorted T cell fraction (not recorded which). The TCR originated in a male donor with ankylosing spondylitis or in good health (not recorded which). V and J are TRBV15 and TRBJ2-3; no clear D gene. CDR3: CATSRESAPIAPDTQYF. As DNA, the CDR3 is TGTGCCACCAGCAGAGAGAGTGCCCCTATTGCCCCAGATACGCAGTATTTT.